One and the same sample provided the 14 T cell receptor beta chains below, sequenced in a study of blood T cell repertoires in COVID-19. Generated by immunoSEQ multiplex PCR, the TCRdb table keeps only in-frame clones and is missing some. Altogether about 93,000 clones are present, around 88% being singletons, with the ten largest covering over 15%. The sequencing sample was made of peripheral blood. These TCRs come from a woman of 80 years or more with acute or convalescent COVID-19.

The chain combines TRBV6-4 with TRBJ1-3; D not certain. Trimming removed 6 bases at V and 0 bases at J, with 9 bases between. Germline V gives CDR1 MRHNA, CDR2 SNTAGT. The CDR3 length is 14 residues. The CDR3 DNA reads TGTGCCAGCAGAGTAGAGAGCTCTGGAAACACCATATATTTT. Protein sequence: CASRVESSGNTIYF.

V and J are TRBV10-3 and TRBJ2-7; 11 bases fit TRBD2. The CDR3 covers 19 residues. The V and J ends lost 11 bases and 5 bases, in that order; junction bases with no gene match: 26. From germline, CDR1 is ENHRY and CDR2 SYGVKD. In DNA form, the CDR3 reads TGTGCCTCCTCCTCCCGGCAGGCTAGCGGGGGGATTGTAGGAAACGAGCAGTACTTC. It translates to CASSSRQASGGIVGNEQYF.

The chain has TRBV4-1 and TRBJ1-1; D is uncertain. Per germline, CDR1 MGHRA and CDR2 YSYEKL. The CDR3 contains 15 residues. The V end lost 0 bases, the J end lost 1 base, and 9 bases lay between the germline ends. CDR3 region: CASSQEPGTNTEAFF. The DNA for the CDR3 is TGCGCCAGCAGCCAAGAACCAGGAACGAACACTGAAGCTTTCTTT.

The gene calls are TRBV9 and TRBJ1-2, with D possibly being TRBD1 (5 bases). The CDR3 has 14 residues. Germline V CDR1 and CDR2: SGDLS, YYNGEE. Trimming stripped 0 bases from V and 6 bases from J, with 12 bases between. The CDR3 sequence: CASSVARQGHGYTF. The CDR3, as DNA: TGTGCCAGCAGCGTAGCTCGGCAGGGTCATGGCTACACCTTC.

The genes are TRBV4-1 and TRBJ2-2; 9 bases align to TRBD2. The germline V gene encodes CDR1 MGHRA and CDR2 YSYEKL. The CDR3 has 15 residues. The V gene end was trimmed by 4 bases and the J gene end by 4 bases; junction bases not matched to a gene: 4. CDR3 sequence (DNA): TGCGCCAGCAGCCGGGATAGCGGGGGCACCGGGGAGCTGTTTTTT. Translating it yields CASSRDSGGTGELFF.

The chain couples TRBV2 to TRBJ2-3, with D unclear. V lost 4 bases and J 5 bases, leaving 10 bases between the germline ends. The CDR3 sequence is 13 residues long. CDR1 and CDR2 from the germline V gene are SNHLY and FYNNEI. CDR3 in DNA: TGTGCCAGCAGTGCGGTCCTCGAAGATACGCAGTATTTT. Its translation is CASSAVLEDTQYF.

The V call is TRBV5-1, the J call TRBJ2-1, with a possible D match to TRBD2 (5 bases). Trimming removed 0 bases at V and 11 bases at J, with 15 bases between. In germline, CDR1 is SGHRS, CDR2 YFSETQ. The CDR3 loop spans 14 amino acids. Here the CDR3 DNA reads TGCGCCAGCAGCTTGGCGGAGGTGGCAGGCCAGCAGTTCTTC. Amino acids: CASSLAEVAGQQFF.

The chain combines TRBV6-4 with TRBJ1-1; D is possibly TRBD1 (6 bases). Germline CDR1 MRHNA, CDR2 SNTAGT. Trimming pared 6 bases from V and 0 bases from J, leaving 11 bases between. This CDR3 region has 14 residues. CDR3 in DNA: TGTGCCAGCAGCGTCGGACAGTTGAACACTGAAGCTTTCTTT. Its translation: CASSVGQLNTEAFF.

V is TRBV5-1 and J is TRBJ2-5; 11 bases are shared with TRBD1. This CDR3 region has 15 residues. Trimming removed 3 bases from V and 5 bases from J; junction bases left unmatched: 6. Per the germline V gene, CDR1 is SGHRS and CDR2 is YFSETQ. CDR3 nucleotides: TGCGCCAGCAGCTCTGGGACAGGGGGGGAGGAGACCCAGTACTTC. It encodes CASSSGTGGEETQYF.

This clone was observed a handful of times. V is TRBV19 and J is TRBJ1-1; D remains unclear. From germline, CDR1 is LNHDA and CDR2 SQIVND (reference sequence). The CDR3 is 13 residues long. Trimming removed 6 bases at V and 3 bases at J, with 11 bases between. As DNA, the CDR3 is TGTGCCAGTAGCGAGAGATGGTACACTGAAGCTTTCTTT. Translated: CASSERWYTEAFF.

V usage is TRBV5-4 and J usage is TRBJ1-2; no firm D call. Germline assignment: CDR1 SGHNT and CDR2 YYREEE (reference sequence). With 5 bases removed from V and 0 bases from J, the gap between germline ends came to 14 bases. The CDR3 is 15 residues long. CDR3 DNA sequence: TGTGCCAGCAGTTACACAGTGATATCTAACTATGGCTACACCTTC. Amino acids: CASSYTVISNYGYTF.

This clone was recorded only once. The chain employs TRBV6-5 and TRBJ1-2, with 10 bases matching TRBD1. The CDR3 runs to 15 residues. Losses at the gene ends were 6 bases for V and 4 bases for J; bases not matched to a gene: 8. Germline loops: CDR1 MNHEY, CDR2 SVGAGI. CDR3 nucleotide sequence: TGTGCCAGCAGGCCACGACAGGGGGCTGGCTATGGCTACACCTTC. Translated: CASRPRQGAGYGYTF.

This clone was recorded a few times. The chain uses TRBV10-3 and TRBJ2-2; possible D gene TRBD2, 6 bases. Germline CDR1 reads ENHRY; CDR2 reads SYGVKD. Trimming left V 1 base short and J 3 bases short, with 9 bases between. The CDR3 has 15 amino acids. CDR3 in amino acids: CAISEWGEYTGELFF. CDR3 DNA: TGTGCCATCAGTGAGTGGGGGGAGTACACCGGGGAGCTGTTTTTT.

V and J are TRBV12-3 or TRBV12-4 and TRBJ2-2, with D hard to call. The V and J ends lost 2 bases and 6 bases respectively, with 4 bases between them. The CDR3 has 12 residues. The CDR3 loop is CASSLPPGELFF. DNA of the CDR3: TGTGCCAGCAGTTTACCTCCCGGGGAGCTGTTTTTT.